Sequencing of this TCR beta chain was carried out in a study of long-term antiretroviral therapy in people with HIV. Whole-study findings and limits: Repertoires in HIV (unlike those of controls) had narrower CDR3 length ranges.

The CDR3 has 13 residues. V was shortened by 7 bases and J by 2 bases, with 11 bases between the two germline ends. The germline V gene encodes CDR1 SNHLY and CDR2 FYNNEI. Note on this clone: The target antigen is unknown.

Investigators performed immunoSEQ version v3.0 at survey level. TCRdb's table, derived via immunoSEQ multiplex PCR, lists solely in-frame clones and lacks some. The repertoire holds tens of thousands of clones, with 80% to 95% as singletons. The chain is built from TRBV2 and TRBJ1-2; weak D call: TRBD1 (6 bases). Sequencing was performed on unsorted PBMCs, taken 7.6 years after starting antiretroviral therapy. This sequence was found in a woman aged 40 to 55 with HIV. The DNA of the CDR3 is TGTGCCAGCACGAGGGGGTTCAACTATGGCTACACCTTC. Protein: CASTRGFNYGYTF.